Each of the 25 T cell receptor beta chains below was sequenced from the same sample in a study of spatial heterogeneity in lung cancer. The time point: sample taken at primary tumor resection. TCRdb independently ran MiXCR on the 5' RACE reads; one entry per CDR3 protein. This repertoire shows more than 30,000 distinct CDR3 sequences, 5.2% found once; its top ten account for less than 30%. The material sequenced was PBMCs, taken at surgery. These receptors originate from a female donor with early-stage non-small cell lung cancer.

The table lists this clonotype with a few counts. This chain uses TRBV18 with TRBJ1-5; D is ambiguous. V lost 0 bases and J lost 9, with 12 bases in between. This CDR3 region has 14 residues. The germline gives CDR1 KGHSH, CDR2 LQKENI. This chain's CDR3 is CASSPPAAHGPQHF. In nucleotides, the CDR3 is TGTGCCAGCTCACCACCTGCTGCTCATGGGCCCCAGCATTTT. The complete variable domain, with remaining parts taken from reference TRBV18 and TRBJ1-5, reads NAGVMQNPRHLVRRRGQEARLRCSPMKGHSHVYWYRQLPEEGLKFMVYLQKENIIDESGMPKERFSAEFPKEGPSILRIQQVVRGDSAAYFCASSPPAAHGPQHFGDGTRLSIL.

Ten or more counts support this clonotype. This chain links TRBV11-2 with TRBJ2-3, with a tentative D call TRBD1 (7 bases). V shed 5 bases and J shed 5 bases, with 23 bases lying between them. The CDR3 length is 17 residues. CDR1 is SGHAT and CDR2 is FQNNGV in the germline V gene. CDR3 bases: TGTGCCAGCAGCCTTGCGGGACAGACAATTAACTTAGATACGCAGTATTTT. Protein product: CASSLAGQTINLDTQYF.

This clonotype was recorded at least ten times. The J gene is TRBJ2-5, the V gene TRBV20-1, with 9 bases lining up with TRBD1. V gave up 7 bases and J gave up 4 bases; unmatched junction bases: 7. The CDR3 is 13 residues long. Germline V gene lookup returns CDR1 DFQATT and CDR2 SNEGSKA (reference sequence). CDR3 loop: CSGDRGIGETQYF. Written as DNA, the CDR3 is TGCAGTGGTGACAGGGGGATCGGAGAGACCCAGTACTTC.

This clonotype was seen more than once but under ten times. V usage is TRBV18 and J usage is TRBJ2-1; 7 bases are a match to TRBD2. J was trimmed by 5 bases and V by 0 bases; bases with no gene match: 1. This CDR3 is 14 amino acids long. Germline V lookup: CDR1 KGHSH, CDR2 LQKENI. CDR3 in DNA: TGTGCCAGCTCACCACCGGCGGGGGACAATGAGCAGTTCTTC. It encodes CASSPPAGDNEQFF.

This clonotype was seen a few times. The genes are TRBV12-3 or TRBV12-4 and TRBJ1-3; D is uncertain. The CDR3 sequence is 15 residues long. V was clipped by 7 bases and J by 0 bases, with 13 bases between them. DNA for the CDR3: TGTGCCAGCAAAAGGACGGCGAGCTCTGGAAACACCATATATTTT. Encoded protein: CASKRTASSGNTIYF.

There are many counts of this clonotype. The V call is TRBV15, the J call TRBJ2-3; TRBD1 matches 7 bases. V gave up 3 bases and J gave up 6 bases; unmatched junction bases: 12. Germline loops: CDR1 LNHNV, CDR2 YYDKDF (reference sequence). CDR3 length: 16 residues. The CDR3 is CATSRGAGTASDTQYF. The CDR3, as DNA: TGTGCCACCAGCAGGGGTGCCGGGACAGCCTCGGATACGCAGTATTTT.

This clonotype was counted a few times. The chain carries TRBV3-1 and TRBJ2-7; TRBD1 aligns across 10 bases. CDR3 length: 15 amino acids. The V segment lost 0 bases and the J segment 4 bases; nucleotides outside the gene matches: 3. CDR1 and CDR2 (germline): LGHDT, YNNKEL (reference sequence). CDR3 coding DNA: TGTGCCAGCAGCCAAGATGACAGGGGGCGATACGAGCAGTACTTC. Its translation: CASSQDDRGRYEQYF.

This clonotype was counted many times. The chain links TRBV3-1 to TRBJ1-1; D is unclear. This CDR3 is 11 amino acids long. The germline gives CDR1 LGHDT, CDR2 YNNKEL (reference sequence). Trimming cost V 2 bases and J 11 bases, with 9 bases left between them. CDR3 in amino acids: CASSQSSWAFF. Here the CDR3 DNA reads TGTGCCAGCAGCCAATCGAGTTGGGCTTTCTTT.

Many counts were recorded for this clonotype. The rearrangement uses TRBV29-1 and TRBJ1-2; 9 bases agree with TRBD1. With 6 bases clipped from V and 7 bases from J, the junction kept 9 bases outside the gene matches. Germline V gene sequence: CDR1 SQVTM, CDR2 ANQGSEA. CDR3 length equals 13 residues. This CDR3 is CSVSQTGGSGYTF. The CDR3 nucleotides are TGCAGCGTGAGCCAGACAGGGGGGTCTGGCTACACCTTC. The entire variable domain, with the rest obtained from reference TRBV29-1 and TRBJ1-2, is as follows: SAVISQKPSRDICQRGTSLTIQCQVDSQVTMMFWYRQQPGQSLTLIATANQGSEATYESGFVIDKFPISRPNLTFSTLTVSNMSPEDSSIYLCSVSQTGGSGYTFGSGTRLTVV.

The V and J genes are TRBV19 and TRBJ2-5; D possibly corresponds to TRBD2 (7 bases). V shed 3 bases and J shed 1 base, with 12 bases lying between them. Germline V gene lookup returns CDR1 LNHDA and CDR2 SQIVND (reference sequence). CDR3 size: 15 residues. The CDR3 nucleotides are TGTGCCAGTAGTATCGGGGGGACAAGCCAAGAGACCCAGTACTTC. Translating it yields CASSIGGTSQETQYF.

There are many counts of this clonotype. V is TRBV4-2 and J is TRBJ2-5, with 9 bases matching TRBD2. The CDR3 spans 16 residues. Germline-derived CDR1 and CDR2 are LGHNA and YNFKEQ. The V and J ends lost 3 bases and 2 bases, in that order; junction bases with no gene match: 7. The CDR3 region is CASSQDGLAGQETQYF. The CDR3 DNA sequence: TGTGCCAGCAGCCAGGACGGGCTAGCGGGGCAAGAGACCCAGTACTTC.

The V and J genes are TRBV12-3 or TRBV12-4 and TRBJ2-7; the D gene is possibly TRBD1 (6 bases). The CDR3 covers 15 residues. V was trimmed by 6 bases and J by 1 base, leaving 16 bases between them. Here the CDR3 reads CASSPGGRGSYEQYF. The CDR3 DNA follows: TGTGCCAGCAGCCCCGGTGGCAGGGGATCCTACGAGCAGTACTTC.

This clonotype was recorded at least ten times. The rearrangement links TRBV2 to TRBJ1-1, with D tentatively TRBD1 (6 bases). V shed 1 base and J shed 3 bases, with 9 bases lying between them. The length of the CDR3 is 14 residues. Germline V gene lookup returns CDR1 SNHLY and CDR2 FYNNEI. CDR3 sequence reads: CASSEGGGYTEAFF. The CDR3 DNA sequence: TGTGCCAGCAGTGAAGGAGGGGGATACACTGAAGCTTTCTTT.

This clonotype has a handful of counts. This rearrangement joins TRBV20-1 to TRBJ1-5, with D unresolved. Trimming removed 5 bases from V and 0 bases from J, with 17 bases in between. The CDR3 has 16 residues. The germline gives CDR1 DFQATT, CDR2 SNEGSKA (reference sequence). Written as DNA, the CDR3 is TGCAGTGCTGGGGTTCCCGCCCACGTTAGCAATCAGCCCCAGCATTTT. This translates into CSAGVPAHVSNQPQHF.

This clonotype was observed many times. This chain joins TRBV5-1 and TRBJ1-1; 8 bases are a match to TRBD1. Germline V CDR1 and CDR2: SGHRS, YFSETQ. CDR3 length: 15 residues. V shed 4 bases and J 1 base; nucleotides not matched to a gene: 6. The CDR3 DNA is TGCGCCAGCAGCAGTGGGACAGGCTGGAACACTGAAGCTTTCTTT. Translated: CASSSGTGWNTEAFF. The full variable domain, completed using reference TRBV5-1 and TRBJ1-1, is KAGVTQTPRYLIKTRGQQVTLSCSPISGHRSVSWYQQTPGQGLQFLFEYFSETQRNKGNFPGRFSGRQFSNSRSEMNVSTLELGDSALYLCASSSGTGWNTEAFFGQGTRLTVV.

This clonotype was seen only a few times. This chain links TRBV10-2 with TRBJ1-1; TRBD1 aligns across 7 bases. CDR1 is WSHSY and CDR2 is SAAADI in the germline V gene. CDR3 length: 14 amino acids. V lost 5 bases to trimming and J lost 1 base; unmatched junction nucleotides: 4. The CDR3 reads CASSPTGRNTEAFF. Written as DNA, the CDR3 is TGCGCCAGCAGTCCGACAGGGAGGAACACTGAAGCTTTCTTT.

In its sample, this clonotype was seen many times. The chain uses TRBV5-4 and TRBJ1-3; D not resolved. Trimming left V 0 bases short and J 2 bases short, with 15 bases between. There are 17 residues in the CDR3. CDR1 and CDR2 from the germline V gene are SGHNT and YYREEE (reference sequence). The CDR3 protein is CASSLEVTRGAGNTIYF. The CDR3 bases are TGTGCCAGCAGCTTGGAAGTCACCCGGGGTGCTGGAAACACCATATATTTT.

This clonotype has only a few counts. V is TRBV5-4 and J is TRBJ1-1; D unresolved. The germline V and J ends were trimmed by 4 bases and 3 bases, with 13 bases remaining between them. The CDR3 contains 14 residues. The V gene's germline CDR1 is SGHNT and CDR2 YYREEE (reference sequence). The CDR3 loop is CASSPGGTDTEAFF. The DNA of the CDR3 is TGTGCCAGCAGCCCCGGAGGAACGGACACTGAAGCTTTCTTT.

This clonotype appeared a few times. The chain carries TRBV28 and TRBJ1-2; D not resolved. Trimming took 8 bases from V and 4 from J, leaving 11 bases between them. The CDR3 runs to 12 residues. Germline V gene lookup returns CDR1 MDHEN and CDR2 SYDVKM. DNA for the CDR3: TGTGCCAGCGGATCCGGGTTCTATGGCTACACCTTC. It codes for CASGSGFYGYTF.

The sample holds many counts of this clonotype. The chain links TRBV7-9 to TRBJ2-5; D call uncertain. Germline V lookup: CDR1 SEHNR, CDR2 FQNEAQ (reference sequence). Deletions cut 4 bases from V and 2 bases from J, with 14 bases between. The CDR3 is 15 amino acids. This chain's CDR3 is CASSSPGTTQETQYF. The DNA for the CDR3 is TGTGCCAGCAGCTCCCCTGGCACTACTCAAGAGACCCAGTACTTC.

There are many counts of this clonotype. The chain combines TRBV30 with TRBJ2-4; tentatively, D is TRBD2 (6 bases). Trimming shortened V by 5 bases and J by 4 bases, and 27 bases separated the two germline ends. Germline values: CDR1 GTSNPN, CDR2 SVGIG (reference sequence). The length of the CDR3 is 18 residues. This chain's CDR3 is CAWEPGRLAFGGKNIQYF. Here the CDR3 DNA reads TGTGCCTGGGAGCCAGGGAGGCTAGCGTTTGGAGGTAAAAACATTCAGTACTTC.

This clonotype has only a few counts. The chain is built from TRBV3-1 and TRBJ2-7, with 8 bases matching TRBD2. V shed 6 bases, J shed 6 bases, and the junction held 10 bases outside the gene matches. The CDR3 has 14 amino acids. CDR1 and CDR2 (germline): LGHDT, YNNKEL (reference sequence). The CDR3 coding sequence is TGTGCCAGCAGTTCCGTAGCGGGGTTGTCCGAGCAGTACTTC. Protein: CASSSVAGLSEQYF.

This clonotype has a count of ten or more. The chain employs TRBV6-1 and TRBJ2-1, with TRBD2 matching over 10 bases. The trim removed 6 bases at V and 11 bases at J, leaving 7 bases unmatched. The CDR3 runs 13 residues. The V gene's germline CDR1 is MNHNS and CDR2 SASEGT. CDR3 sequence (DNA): TGTGCCAGCAGCACCCTACTAGCGGGGAAGCAGTTCTTC. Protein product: CASSTLLAGKQFF.

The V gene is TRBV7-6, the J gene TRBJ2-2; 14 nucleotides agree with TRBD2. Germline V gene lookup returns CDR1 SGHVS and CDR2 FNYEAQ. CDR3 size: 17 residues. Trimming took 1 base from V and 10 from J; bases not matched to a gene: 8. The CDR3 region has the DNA TGTGCCAGCAGCTTAGGACTAGCGGGGGGGGCTCCGGAGGAGCTGTTTTTT. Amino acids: CASSLGLAGGAPEELFF.

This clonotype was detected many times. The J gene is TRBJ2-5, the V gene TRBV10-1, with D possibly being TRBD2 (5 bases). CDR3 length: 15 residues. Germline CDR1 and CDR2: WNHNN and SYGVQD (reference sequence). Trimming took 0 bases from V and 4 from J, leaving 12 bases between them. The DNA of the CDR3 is TGCGCCAGCAGTGAGTCTGTGTCTCGGGGAGAGACCCAGTACTTC. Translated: CASSESVSRGETQYF.